This T cell receptor (beta chain) came from a study of blood T cells in healthy people across ages. Study summary: About one barcoded beta molecule per two T cells was captured by template switching.

A J-beta primer mix and a sample-barcoded 5' primer were used in a second PCR of about 7 to 12 cycles. TCRdb re-analysed the 5' RACE reads in MiXCR, keeping a single row per CDR3 protein. Here the sample spans 1.5 million or so distinct CDR3 sequences, approximately 40% being singletons. A remark on this clonotype: Its antigen is still unknown.

Whole-study results and caveats: More naive CD4+ cells and higher diversity were found in long-lived than in aged donors. Across samples, TCR beta diversity tracked strongly with naive T cell percentage.

Isolation per sample recovered at least 7 million PBMCs. The CDR3 runs to 13 residues. The V and J ends lost 7 bases and 9 bases, in that order; junction bases with no gene match: 6. Germline CDR1 MNHEY, CDR2 SMNVEV (reference sequence). Sequences were obtained from blood. The clonotype originates from a woman aged 18-29 years in good health. The rearrangement uses TRBV27 and TRBJ1-5; 10 positions match TRBD1. CDR3 bases: TGTGCCAGCATTGTCGGGACAGGGGCGCCCCAGCATTTT. This gives the protein CASIVGTGAPQHF.